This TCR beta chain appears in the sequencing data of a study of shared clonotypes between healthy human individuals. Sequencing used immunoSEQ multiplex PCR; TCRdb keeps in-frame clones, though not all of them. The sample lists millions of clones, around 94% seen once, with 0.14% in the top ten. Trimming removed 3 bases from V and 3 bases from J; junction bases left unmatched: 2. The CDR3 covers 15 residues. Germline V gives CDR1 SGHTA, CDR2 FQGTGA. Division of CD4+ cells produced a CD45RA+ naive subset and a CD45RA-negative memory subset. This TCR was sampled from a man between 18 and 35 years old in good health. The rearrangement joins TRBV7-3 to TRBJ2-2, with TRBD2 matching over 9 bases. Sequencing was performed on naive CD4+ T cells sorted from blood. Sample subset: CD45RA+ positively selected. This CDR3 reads CASSFAGGYTGELFF. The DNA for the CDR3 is TGTGCCAGCAGCTTCGCGGGGGGGTACACCGGGGAGCTGTTTTTT.